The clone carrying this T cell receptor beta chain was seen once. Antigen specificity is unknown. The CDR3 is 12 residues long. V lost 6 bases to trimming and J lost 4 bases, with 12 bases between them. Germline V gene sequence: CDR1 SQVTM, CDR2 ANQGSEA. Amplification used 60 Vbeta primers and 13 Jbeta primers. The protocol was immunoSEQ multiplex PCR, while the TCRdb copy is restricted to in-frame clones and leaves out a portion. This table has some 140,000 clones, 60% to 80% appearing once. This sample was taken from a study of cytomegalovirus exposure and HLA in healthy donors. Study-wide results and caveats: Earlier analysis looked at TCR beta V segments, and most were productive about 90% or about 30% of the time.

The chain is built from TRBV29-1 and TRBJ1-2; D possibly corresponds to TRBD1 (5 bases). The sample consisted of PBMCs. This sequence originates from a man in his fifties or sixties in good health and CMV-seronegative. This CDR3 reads CSVETDTYGYTF. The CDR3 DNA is TGCAGCGTGGAGACAGATACCTATGGCTACACCTTC.